The clone carrying this T cell receptor (beta chain) showed up just once. The data were taken from a study of blood T cell repertoires in COVID-19. The V segment lost 7 bases and the J segment 5 bases; nucleotides outside the gene matches: 4. The germline V gene has CDR1 GTSNPN and CDR2 SVGIG (reference sequence). The CDR3 has 12 amino acids. Methods used by the authors: Amplification of reference gene primers was used by the study to estimate nucleated cell counts. This table comes from immunoSEQ multiplex PCR, and its TCRdb copy is limited to in-frame clones, with some not included. That table furnishes V, J and clone size, whereas the DNA furnished D and trimming. The sample lists 250,000 to 350,000 clones, over 75% occurring once. Recovery among Cohort 3 donors was established by two negative PCRs, clearance, or symptom resolution.

V is TRBV30 and J is TRBJ1-1, with 10 nucleotides matching TRBD1. The sequenced sample was PBMCs or T cells enriched from blood (not recorded which). The sequence was obtained from a woman aged 18-30 years who had recovered from COVID-19. The CDR3 protein is CASDRGQTEAFF. The CDR3 nucleotides read TGTGCCTCAGACAGGGGGCAAACTGAAGCTTTCTTT.